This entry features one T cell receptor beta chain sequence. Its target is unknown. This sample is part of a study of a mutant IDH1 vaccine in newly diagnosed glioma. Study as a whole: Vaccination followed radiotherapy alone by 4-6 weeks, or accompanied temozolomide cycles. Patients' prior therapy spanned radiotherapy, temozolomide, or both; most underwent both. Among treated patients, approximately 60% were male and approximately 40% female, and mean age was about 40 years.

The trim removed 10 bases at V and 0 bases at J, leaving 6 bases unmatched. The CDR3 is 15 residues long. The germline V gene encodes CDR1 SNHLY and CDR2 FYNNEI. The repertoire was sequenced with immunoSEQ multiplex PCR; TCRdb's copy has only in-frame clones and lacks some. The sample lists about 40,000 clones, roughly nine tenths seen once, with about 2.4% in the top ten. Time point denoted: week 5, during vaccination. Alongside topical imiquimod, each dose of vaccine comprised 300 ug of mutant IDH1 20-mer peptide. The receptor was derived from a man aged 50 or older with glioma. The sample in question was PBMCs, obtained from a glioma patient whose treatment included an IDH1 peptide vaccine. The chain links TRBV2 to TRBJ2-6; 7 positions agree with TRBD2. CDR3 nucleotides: TGTGCCATTACTAGCGTGGTCTCTGGGGCCAACGTCCTGACTTTC. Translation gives CAITSVVSGANVLTF.